This T cell receptor beta chain comes out of a study of CD4+ T cells in melanoma. General study results and limits: In melanoma, neoantigen-specific CD4+ T cells reportedly differed in differentiation state. CD8+ T cell, macrophage and B cell function reportedly correlated with neoantigen-specific CD4+ T cells.

Here immunoSEQ multiplex PCR was the method, and the copy in TCRdb shows in-frame clones only, minus some. The repertoire includes about 21,000 clones, over 75% of them detected once, and approximately 4% sits in the top ten. This CDR3 spans 12 amino acids. Per the germline V gene, CDR1 is WSHSY and CDR2 is SAAADI. The V gene lost 0 bases and the J gene lost 3 bases, with 3 bases spanning the gap. Turning to this clone: Its matching antigen is unknown.

The source is a human donor with melanoma. The chain carries TRBV10-2 and TRBJ2-7; D not certain. The sequencing input was cells from a culture (not recorded whether cultured in vitro). The CDR3: CASSESIYEQYF. CDR3 bases: TGCGCCAGCAGTGAGTCGATCTACGAGCAGTACTTC.